The rows below give T cell receptor beta chains drawn from one sample of a study of vaccination and CD4 T cells after COVID-19. Their target antigens are unknown. TCRdb fed the PCR reads into MiXCR, producing one record per CDR3 protein. The repertoire includes a few thousand distinct CDR3 sequences, about 25% of them detected once, and around 24% sits in the top ten. The specimen comprised CD4+ T cells from blood, cultured in vitro, sampled after SARS-CoV-2 vaccination. These receptors all come from a human donor who had recovered from COVID-19. CDR3s include the opening cysteine and the closing phenylalanine or tryptophan. The D gene is left open where the match is weak. Not all rows give a size; the values are once, few, many and, for expanded clones, a class.

V gene: TRBV28
J gene: TRBJ1-6
clone size: .
D gene: .
CDR3 DNA: TGTGCCAGCAGTTTATCCCAGGGAGAAAATTCACCCCTCCACTTT
CDR3 protein: CASSLSQGENSPLHF

V gene: TRBV7-9
J gene: TRBJ1-1
clone size: .
D gene: .
CDR3 DNA: TGTGCCAGCAGCTTAATGCGTGGGAACACTGAAGCTTTCTTT
CDR3 protein: CASSLMRGNTEAFF

V gene: TRBV28
J gene: TRBJ2-5
clone size: .
D gene: TRBD2
CDR3 DNA: TGTGCCAGCAGTTTGGTAGCGGGGGCAGCAGAGACCCAGTACTTC
CDR3 protein: CASSLVAGAAETQYF

V gene: TRBV10-2
J gene: TRBJ1-5
clone size: medium-sized
D gene: .
CDR3 DNA: TGCGCCAGCAGTGAGACGCGGCAGCTCAATCAGCCCCAGCATTTT
CDR3 protein: CASSETRQLNQPQHF

V gene: TRBV6-1
J gene: TRBJ1-2
clone size: .
D gene: TRBD1
CDR3 DNA: TGTGTCAGCAGAGAAGACAGGGGGCGAGGCTATGGCTACACCTTC
CDR3 protein: CVSREDRGRGYGYTF

V gene: TRBV27
J gene: TRBJ2-7
clone size: .
D gene: TRBD2
CDR3 DNA: TGTGCCAGCAGTACAGGACTAGCGGGGTACTCCTACGAGCAGTACTTC
CDR3 protein: CASSTGLAGYSYEQYF

V gene: TRBV5-4
J gene: TRBJ2-5
clone size: .
D gene: TRBD2
CDR3 DNA: TGTGCCAGCAGCTTGGGGACTAGCGGGGCTCAAGAGACCCAGTACTTC
CDR3 protein: CASSLGTSGAQETQYF

V gene: TRBV7-9
J gene: TRBJ2-3
clone size: medium-sized
D gene: TRBD1
CDR3 DNA: TGTGCCAGCAGACCAAGACAGGGCGGGTACGGCACAGATACGCAGTATTTT
CDR3 protein: CASRPRQGGYGTDTQYF

V gene: TRBV4-2
J gene: TRBJ2-3
clone size: .
D gene: TRBD2
CDR3 DNA: TGTGCCAGCAGACTAGCGGGAATTGAAGATACGCAGTATTTT
CDR3 protein: CASRLAGIEDTQYF

V gene: TRBV28
J gene: TRBJ2-5
clone size: .
D gene: TRBD1
CDR3 DNA: TGTGCCAGTAAACCGGGACAGGGGTTTGAAGAGACCCAGTACTTC
CDR3 protein: CASKPGQGFEETQYF

V gene: TRBV15
J gene: TRBJ1-2
clone size: medium-sized
D gene: .
CDR3 DNA: TGTGCCACCAGCAGAGAGGGGGGGAGGACAGCGAGTGGCTACACCTTC
CDR3 protein: CATSREGGRTASGYTF

V gene: TRBV7-9
J gene: TRBJ2-1
clone size: .
D gene: TRBD1
CDR3 DNA: TGTGCCAGCAGCCAACAGGGGAGCTCCTACAATGAGCAGTTCTTC
CDR3 protein: CASSQQGSSYNEQFF

V gene: TRBV7-9
J gene: TRBJ1-2
clone size: .
D gene: TRBD1
CDR3 DNA: TGTGCCAGCAGCCAACTACAGGGGGAGGGCTATGGCTACACCTTC
CDR3 protein: CASSQLQGEGYGYTF

V gene: TRBV28
J gene: TRBJ1-2
clone size: .
D gene: TRBD1
CDR3 DNA: TGTGCCAGCAGTTTACTTCTGGACAGGGGCCGACACTTC
CDR3 protein: CASSLLLDRGRHF

V gene: TRBV5-1
J gene: TRBJ2-5
clone size: once
D gene: .
CDR3 DNA: TGCGCCAGCAGCCCGTACAGGCAAGAGACCCAGTACTTC
CDR3 protein: CASSPYRQETQYF

V gene: TRBV7-6
J gene: TRBJ2-5
clone size: medium-sized
D gene: .
CDR3 DNA: TGTGCCAGCAGCGTCGTGTTTGGCGGACAAGAGACCCAGTACTTC
CDR3 protein: CASSVVFGGQETQYF

V gene: TRBV6-1
J gene: TRBJ1-5
clone size: .
D gene: .
CDR3 DNA: TGTGCCAGCAGTGAAGCGGGGGGGGGGCAGCCCCAGCATTTT
CDR3 protein: CASSEAGGGQPQHF

V gene: TRBV20-1
J gene: TRBJ2-1
clone size: .
D gene: TRBD2
CDR3 DNA: TGCAGTGCTAGGTTAGCGGGGGGGTTGACTGGGAATGAGCAGTTCTTC
CDR3 protein: CSARLAGGLTGNEQFF

V gene: TRBV20-1
J gene: TRBJ1-2
clone size: medium-sized
D gene: .
CDR3 DNA: TGCAGTGCTAGGGCGGGCGTGACCTCCTATGGCTACACCTTC
CDR3 protein: CSARAGVTSYGYTF

V gene: TRBV6-1
J gene: TRBJ2-5
clone size: few
D gene: .
CDR3 DNA: TGTGCCAGCAGTAGAAGCGGGTACCAAGAGACCCAGTACTTC
CDR3 protein: CASSRSGYQETQYF

V gene: TRBV19
J gene: TRBJ1-1
clone size: .
D gene: .
CDR3 DNA: TGTGCCAGTAGTGGACGAGGAAGAGGACGGGTCTTGGCTGAAGCTTTCTTT
CDR3 protein: CASSGRGRGRVLAEAFF

V gene: TRBV11-2
J gene: TRBJ2-5
clone size: .
D gene: .
CDR3 DNA: TGTGCCAGCAGCCCCGGACATCAAGAGACCCAGTACTTC
CDR3 protein: CASSPGHQETQYF

V gene: TRBV12-3/TRBV12-4
J gene: TRBJ1-1
clone size: .
D gene: .
CDR3 DNA: TGTGCCAGCAGTTTAGAGGGCCAGCGGGGTGAGGCTTTCTTT
CDR3 protein: CASSLEGQRGEAFF

V gene: TRBV6-1
J gene: TRBJ2-5
clone size: .
D gene: .
CDR3 DNA: TGTGCCAGCAGTCCCCATGGACCACCGGCAGGAGAGACCCAGTACTTC
CDR3 protein: CASSPHGPPAGETQYF

V gene: TRBV28
J gene: TRBJ2-1
clone size: .
D gene: TRBD1
CDR3 DNA: TGTGCCAGCAGTTTATTCCGGGACAGGGGATATGAGCAGTTCTTC
CDR3 protein: CASSLFRDRGYEQFF

V gene: TRBV7-3
J gene: TRBJ2-6
clone size: .
D gene: TRBD2
CDR3 DNA: TGTGCCAGCAGCTTGGGAAGCGGGGGGGGTGGGGCCAACGTCCTGACTTTC
CDR3 protein: CASSLGSGGGGANVLTF

V gene: TRBV4-3
J gene: TRBJ2-5
clone size: few
D gene: TRBD2
CDR3 DNA: TGCGCCAGCAGCCAAGTGGGGGGGGGAGGCCCTCTGGAGACCCAGTACTTC
CDR3 protein: CASSQVGGGGPLETQYF

V gene: TRBV21-1
J gene: TRBJ1-5
clone size: .
D gene: .
CDR3 DNA: TGTGCCAGCAGCAAGGCCGCTAACAGCAATCAGCCCCAGCATTTT
CDR3 protein: CASSKAANSNQPQHF